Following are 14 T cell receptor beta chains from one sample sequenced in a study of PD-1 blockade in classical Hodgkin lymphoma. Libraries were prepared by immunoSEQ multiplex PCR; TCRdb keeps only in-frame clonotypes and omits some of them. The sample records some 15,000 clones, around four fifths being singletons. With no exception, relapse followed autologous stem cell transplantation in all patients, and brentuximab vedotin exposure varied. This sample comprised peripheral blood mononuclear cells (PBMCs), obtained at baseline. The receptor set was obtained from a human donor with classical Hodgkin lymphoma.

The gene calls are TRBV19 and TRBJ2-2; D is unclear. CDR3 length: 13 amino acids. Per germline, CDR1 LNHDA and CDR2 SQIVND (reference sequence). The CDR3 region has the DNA TGTGCGACGGCGATAGCCCAAAGCGGGGAGCTGTTTTTT. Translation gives CATAIAQSGELFF.

The CDR3 sequence: CASSVQGVGYTF. The CDR3 nucleotides are TGTGCCAGCAGTGTGCAAGGGGTTGGCTACACCTTC. The gene calls are TRBV28 and TRBJ1-2, with D perhaps matching TRBD1 (5 bases). The CDR3 has 12 residues. V lost 5 bases and J 7 bases, leaving 11 bases between the germline ends. Germline CDR1 is MDHEN and CDR2 is SYDVKM.

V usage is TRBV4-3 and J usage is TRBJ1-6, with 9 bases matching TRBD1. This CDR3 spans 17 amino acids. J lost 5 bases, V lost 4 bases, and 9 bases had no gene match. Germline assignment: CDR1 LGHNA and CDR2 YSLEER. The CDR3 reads CASSPGQGPVDNSPLHF. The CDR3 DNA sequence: TGCGCCAGCAGCCCAGGACAGGGGCCCGTTGATAATTCACCCCTCCACTTT.

CDR3 DNA: TGCAGCGTTTTTACAGGCCTTGCTGGAGCTTTCTTT. Protein: CSVFTGLAGAFF. This sequence joins TRBV29-1 and TRBJ1-1; D possibly corresponds to TRBD1 (5 bases). The germline CDR1 and CDR2 sequences are SQVTM and ANQGSEA. This CDR3 region has 12 residues. V lost 5 bases to trimming and J lost 10 bases, with 17 bases between them. The whole variable domain, filled in from reference TRBV29-1 and TRBJ1-1, reads SAVISQKPSRDICQRGTSLTIQCQVDSQVTMMFWYRQQPGQSLTLIATANQGSEATYESGFVIDKFPISRPNLTFSTLTVSNMSPEDSSIYLCSVFTGLAGAFFGQGTRLTVV.

The CDR3 DNA reads TGTGCCAGTAGTATTCGGGACAGGGGAAACATTCAGTACTTC. Translating gives CASSIRDRGNIQYF. J is TRBJ2-4 and V is TRBV19, with 10 nucleotides matching TRBD1. CDR1 and CDR2 (germline): LNHDA, SQIVND (reference sequence). The CDR3 sequence is 14 residues long. V dropped 3 bases and J dropped 6; count of bases not matched to a gene: 2.

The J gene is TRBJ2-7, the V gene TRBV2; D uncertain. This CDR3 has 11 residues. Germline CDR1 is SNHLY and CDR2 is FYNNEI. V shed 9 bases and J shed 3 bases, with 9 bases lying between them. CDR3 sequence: CASGPSYEQYF. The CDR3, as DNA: TGTGCCAGTGGACCCAGCTACGAGCAGTACTTC.

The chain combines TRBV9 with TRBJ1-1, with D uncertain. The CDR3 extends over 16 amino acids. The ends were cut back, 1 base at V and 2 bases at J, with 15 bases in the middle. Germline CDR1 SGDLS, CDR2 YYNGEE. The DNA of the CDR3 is TGTGCCAGCAGCGTATTTAGGAGTCGACAAAACACTGAAGCTTTCTTT. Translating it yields CASSVFRSRQNTEAFF. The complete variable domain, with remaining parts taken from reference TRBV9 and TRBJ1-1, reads DSGVTQTPKHLITATGQRVTLRCSPRSGDLSVYWYQQSLDQGLQFLIQYYNGEERAKGNILERFSAQQFPDLHSELNLSSLELGDSALYFCASSVFRSRQNTEAFFGQGTRLTVV.

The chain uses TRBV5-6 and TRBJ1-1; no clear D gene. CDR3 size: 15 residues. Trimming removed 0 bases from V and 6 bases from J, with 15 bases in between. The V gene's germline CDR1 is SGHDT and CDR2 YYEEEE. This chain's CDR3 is CASSLGMAPGSEAFF. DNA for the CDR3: TGTGCCAGCAGCTTGGGTATGGCCCCGGGATCTGAAGCTTTCTTT.

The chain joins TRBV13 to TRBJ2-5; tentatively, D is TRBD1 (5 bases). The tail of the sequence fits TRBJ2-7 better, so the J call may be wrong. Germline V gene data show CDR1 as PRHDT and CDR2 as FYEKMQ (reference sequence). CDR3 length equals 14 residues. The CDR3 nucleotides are TGTGCCAGCAGCTTAACAGGAAAGTCCTACGAGCAGTACTTC. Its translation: CASSLTGKSYEQYF.

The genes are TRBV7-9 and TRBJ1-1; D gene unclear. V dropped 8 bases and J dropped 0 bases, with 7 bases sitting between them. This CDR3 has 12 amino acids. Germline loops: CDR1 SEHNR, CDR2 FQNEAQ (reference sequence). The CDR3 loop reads CASAGVNTEAFF. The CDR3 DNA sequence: TGTGCCAGCGCTGGTGTGAACACTGAAGCTTTCTTT.

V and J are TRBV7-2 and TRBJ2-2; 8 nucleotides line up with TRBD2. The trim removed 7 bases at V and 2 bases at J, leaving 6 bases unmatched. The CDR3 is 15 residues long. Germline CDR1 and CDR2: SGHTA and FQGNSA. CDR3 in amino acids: CASTGRGVNTGELFF. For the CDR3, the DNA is TGTGCCAGCACGGGGCGGGGGGTAAACACCGGGGAGCTGTTTTTT.

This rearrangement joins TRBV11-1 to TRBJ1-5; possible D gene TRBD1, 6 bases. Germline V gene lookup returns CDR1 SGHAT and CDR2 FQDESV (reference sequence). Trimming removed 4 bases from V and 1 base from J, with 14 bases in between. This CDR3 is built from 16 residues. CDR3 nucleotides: TGTGCCAGCAGCTCCCGGGGGGCAGGGAGCAATCAGCCCCAGCATTTT. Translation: CASSSRGAGSNQPQHF. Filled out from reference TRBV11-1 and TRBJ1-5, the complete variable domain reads EAEVAQSPRYKITEKSQAVAFWCDPISGHATLYWYRQILGQGPELLVQFQDESVVDDSQLPKDRFSAERLKGVDSTLKIQPAELGDSAMYLCASSSRGAGSNQPQHFGDGTRLSIL.

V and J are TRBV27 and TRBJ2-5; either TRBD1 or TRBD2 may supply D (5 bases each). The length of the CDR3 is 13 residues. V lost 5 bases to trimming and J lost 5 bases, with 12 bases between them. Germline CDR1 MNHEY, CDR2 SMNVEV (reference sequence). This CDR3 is CASSKGTGETQYF. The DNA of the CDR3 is TGTGCCAGCAGTAAGGGGACGGGGGAGACCCAGTACTTC.

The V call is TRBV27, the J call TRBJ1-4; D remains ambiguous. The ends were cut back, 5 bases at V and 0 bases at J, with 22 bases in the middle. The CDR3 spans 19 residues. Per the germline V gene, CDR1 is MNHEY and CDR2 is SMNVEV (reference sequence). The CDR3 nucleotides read TGTGCCAGCAGTCTTAGAGCCTACACGGCGCGTGCAACTAATGAAAAACTGTTTTTT. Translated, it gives CASSLRAYTARATNEKLFF.